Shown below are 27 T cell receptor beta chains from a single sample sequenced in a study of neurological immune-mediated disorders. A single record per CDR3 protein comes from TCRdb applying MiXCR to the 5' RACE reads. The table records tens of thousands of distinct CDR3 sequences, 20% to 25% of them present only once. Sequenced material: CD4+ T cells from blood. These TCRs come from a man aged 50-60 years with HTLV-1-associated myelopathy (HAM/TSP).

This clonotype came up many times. CDR3 sequence: CSAPGVNTEAFF. The CDR3 DNA follows: TGCAGTGCCCCGGGTGTGAACACTGAAGCTTTCTTT. J is TRBJ1-1 and V is TRBV20-1, with unresolved D. CDR1 DFQATT and CDR2 SNEGSKA come from the germline V gene (reference sequence). Trimming shortened V by 6 bases and J by 0 bases, and 8 bases separated the two germline ends. This CDR3 has 12 residues.

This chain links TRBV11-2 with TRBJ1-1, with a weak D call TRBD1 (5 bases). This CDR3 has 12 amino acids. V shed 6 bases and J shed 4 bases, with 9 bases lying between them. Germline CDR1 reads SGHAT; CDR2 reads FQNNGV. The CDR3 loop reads CASSSGVTEAFF. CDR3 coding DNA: TGTGCCAGCAGTTCGGGGGTCACTGAAGCTTTCTTT.

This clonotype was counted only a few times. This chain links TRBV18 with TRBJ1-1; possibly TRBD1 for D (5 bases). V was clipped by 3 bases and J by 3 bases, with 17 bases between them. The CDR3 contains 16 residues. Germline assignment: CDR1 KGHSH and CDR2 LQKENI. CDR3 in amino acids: CASSPQLGGGDTEAFF. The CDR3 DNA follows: TGTGCCAGCTCACCCCAATTGGGGGGAGGCGACACTGAAGCTTTCTTT.

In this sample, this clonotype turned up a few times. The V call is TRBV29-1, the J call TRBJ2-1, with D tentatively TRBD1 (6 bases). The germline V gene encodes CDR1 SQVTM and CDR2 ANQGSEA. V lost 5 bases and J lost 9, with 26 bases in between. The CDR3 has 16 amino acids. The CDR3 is CSVTPSDRDILIEQFF. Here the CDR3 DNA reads TGCAGCGTTACCCCGTCCGATCGGGACATCCTCATTGAGCAGTTCTTC.

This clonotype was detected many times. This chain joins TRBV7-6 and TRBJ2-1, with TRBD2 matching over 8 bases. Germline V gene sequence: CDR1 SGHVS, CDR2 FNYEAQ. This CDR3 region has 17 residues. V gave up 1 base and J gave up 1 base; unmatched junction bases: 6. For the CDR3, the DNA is TGTGCCAGCAGCTTAGGAGTGACTAGCGTTTCCTACAATGAGCAGTTCTTC. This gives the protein CASSLGVTSVSYNEQFF.

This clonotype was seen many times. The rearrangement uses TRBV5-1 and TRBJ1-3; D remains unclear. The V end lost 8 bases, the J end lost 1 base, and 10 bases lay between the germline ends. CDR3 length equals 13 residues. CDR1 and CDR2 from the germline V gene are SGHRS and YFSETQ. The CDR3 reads CASIHSSGNTIYF. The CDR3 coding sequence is TGCGCCAGTATTCACTCTTCTGGAAACACCATATATTTT.

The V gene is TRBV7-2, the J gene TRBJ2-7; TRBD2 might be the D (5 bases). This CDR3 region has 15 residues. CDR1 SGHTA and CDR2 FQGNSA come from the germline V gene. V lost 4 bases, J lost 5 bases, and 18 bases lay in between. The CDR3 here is CASSSLGRGSDEQYF. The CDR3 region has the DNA TGTGCCAGCAGCTCCCTAGGTCGGGGATCCGACGAGCAGTACTTC.

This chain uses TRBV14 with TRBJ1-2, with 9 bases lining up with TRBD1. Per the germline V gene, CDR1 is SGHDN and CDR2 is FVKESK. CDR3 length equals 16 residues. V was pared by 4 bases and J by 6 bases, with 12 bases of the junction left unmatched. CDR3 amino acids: CASSPNQVGQGNGYTF. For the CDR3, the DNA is TGTGCCAGCAGCCCCAACCAAGTAGGACAGGGGAATGGCTACACCTTC.

The CDR3 region is CASTRTVWGNTEAFF. DNA for the CDR3: TGTGCCAGTACCCGGACAGTTTGGGGGAACACTGAAGCTTTCTTT. The chain combines TRBV19 with TRBJ1-1; D is perhaps TRBD1 (6 bases). V was pared by 7 bases and J by 1 base, with 16 bases between. The germline V gene encodes CDR1 LNHDA and CDR2 SQIVND (reference sequence). The CDR3 is made up of 15 amino acids.

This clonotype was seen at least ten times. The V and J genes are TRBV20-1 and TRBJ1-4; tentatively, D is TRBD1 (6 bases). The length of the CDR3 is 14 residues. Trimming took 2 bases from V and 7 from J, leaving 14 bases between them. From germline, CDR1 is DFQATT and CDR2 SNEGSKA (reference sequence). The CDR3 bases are TGCAGTGCTAGATCGGGGGGCAGGGCTGAAAAACTGTTTTTT. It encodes CSARSGGRAEKLFF.

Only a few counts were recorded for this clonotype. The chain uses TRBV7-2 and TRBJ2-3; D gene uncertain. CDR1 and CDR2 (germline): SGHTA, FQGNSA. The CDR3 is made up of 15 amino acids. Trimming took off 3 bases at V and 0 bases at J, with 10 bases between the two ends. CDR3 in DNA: TGTGCCAGCAGCTTTACTACGTTAAGCACAGATACGCAGTATTTT. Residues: CASSFTTLSTDTQYF.

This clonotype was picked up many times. CDR3 nucleotide sequence: TGTGCCAGCAGTGTAGCAGCGGGGGGGCATGAGACCCAGTACTTC. Its protein product is CASSVAAGGHETQYF. The V gene is TRBV6-1, the J gene TRBJ2-5; 10 nucleotides agree with TRBD2. The V gene end was trimmed by 4 bases and the J gene end by 5 bases; junction bases not matched to a gene: 7. Germline values: CDR1 MNHNS, CDR2 SASEGT. The CDR3 totals 15 residues.

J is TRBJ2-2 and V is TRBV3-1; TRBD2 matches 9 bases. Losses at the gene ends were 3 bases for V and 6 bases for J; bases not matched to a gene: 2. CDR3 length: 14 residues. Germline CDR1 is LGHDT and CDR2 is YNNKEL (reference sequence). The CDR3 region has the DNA TGTGCCAGCAGCCAGCGGGGGGGAGCCGGGGAGCTGTTTTTT. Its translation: CASSQRGGAGELFF.

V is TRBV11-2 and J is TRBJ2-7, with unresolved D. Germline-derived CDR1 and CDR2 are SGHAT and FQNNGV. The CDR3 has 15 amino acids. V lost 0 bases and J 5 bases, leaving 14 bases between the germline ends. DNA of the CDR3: TGTGCCAGCAGCTTAGACCGGACGAGGTCCCACGAGCAGTACTTC. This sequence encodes CASSLDRTRSHEQYF.

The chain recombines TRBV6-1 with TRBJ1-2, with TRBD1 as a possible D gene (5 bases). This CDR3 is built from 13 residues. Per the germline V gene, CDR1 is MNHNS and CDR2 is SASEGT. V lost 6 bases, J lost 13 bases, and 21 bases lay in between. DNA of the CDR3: TGTGCCAGCAGCGCTACCGGGACGACGGAGGGCACCTTC. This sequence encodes CASSATGTTEGTF.

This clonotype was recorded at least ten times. CDR3 loop: CASSPGLKGARGGYTF. CDR3 nucleotide sequence: TGCGCCAGCAGCCCAGGATTAAAGGGGGCGAGAGGTGGCTACACCTTC. This chain connects TRBV4-1 to TRBJ1-2; 7 bases fit TRBD1. The CDR3 has 16 residues. V was clipped by 4 bases and J by 7 bases; unmatched bases: 15. In germline, CDR1 is MGHRA, CDR2 YSYEKL.

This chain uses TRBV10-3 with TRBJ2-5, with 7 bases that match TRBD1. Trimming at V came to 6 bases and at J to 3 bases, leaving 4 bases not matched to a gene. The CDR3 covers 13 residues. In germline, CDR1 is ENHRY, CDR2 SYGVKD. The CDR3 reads CAIRETGKETQYF. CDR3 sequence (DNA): TGTGCCATCAGGGAGACAGGGAAAGAGACCCAGTACTTC.

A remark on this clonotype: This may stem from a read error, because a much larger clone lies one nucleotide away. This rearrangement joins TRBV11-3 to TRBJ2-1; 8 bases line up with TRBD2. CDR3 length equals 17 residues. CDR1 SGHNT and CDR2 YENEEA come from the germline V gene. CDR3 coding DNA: TGTGCCAGCAACTTAAGGCCCCTTAGCGGGATCCAGGCTGAGCAGTTCTTC. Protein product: CASNLRPLSGIQAEQFF.

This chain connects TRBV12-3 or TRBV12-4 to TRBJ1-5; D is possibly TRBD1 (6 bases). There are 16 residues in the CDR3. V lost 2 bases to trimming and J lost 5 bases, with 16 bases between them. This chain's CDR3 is CASSLKSGAWDQPQHF. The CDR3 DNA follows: TGTGCCAGCAGTTTAAAGTCAGGGGCGTGGGATCAGCCCCAGCATTTT.

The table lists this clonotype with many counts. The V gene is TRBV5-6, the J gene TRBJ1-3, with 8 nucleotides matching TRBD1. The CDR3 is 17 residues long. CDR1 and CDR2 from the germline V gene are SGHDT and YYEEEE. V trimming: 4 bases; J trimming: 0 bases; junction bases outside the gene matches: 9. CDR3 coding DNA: TGTGCCAGCAGCCCCACCTACAGGGGGGACTCTGGAAACACCATATATTTT. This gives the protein CASSPTYRGDSGNTIYF.

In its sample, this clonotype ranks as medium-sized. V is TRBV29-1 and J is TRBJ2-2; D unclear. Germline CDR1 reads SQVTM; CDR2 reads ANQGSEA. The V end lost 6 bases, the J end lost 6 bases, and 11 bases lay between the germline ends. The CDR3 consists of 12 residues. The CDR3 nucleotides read TGCAGCGTCAGGTGGAGTCCCGGGGAGCTGTTTTTT. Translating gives CSVRWSPGELFF.

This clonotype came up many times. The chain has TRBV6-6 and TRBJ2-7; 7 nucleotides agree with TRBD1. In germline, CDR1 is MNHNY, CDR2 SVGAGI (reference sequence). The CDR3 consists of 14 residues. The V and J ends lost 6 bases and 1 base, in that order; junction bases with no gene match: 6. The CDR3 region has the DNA TGTGCCAGCAGCCAAGGGACAGCTTCCTACGAGCAGTACTTC. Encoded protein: CASSQGTASYEQYF.

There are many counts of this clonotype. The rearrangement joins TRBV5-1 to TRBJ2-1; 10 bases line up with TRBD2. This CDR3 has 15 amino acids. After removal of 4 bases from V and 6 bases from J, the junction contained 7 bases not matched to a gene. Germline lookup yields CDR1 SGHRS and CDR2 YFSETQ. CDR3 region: CASSASGGAGNEQFF. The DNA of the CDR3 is TGCGCCAGCAGCGCAAGCGGGGGGGCGGGCAATGAGCAGTTCTTC.

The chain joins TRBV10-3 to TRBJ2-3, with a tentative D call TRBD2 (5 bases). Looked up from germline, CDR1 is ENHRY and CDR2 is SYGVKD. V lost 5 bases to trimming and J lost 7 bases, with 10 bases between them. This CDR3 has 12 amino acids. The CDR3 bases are TGTGCCATCAGTCCTAGCCGGTATACGCAGTATTTT. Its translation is CAISPSRYTQYF.

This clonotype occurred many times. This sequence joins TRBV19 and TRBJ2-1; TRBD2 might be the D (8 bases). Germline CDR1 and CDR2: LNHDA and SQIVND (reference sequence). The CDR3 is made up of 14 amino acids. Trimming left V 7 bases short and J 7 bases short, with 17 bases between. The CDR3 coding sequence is TGTGCCAGTACAAGGGACAGCGGGAGAAATGAGCAGTTCTTC. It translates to CASTRDSGRNEQFF.

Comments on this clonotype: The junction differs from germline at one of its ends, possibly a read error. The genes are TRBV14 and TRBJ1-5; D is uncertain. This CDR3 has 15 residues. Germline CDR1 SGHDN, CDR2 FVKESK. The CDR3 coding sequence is TGTGCCAGCAGCCCCCCACTAGAGAGCAATCAGCCCCAGAATTTT. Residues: CASSPPLESNQPQNF. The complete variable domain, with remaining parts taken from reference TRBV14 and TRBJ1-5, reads EAGVTQFPSHSVIEKGQTVTLRCDPISGHDNLYWYRRVMGKEIKFLLHFVKESKQDESGMPNNRFLAERTGGTYSTLKVQPAELEDSGVYFCASSPPLESNQPQNFGDGTRLSIL.

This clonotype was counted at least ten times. The CDR3 sequence: CASSPGLRTDTQYF. CDR3 coding DNA: TGTGCCAGCAGCCCGGGACTACGCACAGATACGCAGTATTTT. J is TRBJ2-3 and V is TRBV27; 7 bases map to TRBD2. Germline CDR1 reads MNHEY; CDR2 reads SMNVEV (reference sequence). The CDR3 has 14 amino acids. V lost 6 bases and J lost 1; bases outside the gene matches: 4.